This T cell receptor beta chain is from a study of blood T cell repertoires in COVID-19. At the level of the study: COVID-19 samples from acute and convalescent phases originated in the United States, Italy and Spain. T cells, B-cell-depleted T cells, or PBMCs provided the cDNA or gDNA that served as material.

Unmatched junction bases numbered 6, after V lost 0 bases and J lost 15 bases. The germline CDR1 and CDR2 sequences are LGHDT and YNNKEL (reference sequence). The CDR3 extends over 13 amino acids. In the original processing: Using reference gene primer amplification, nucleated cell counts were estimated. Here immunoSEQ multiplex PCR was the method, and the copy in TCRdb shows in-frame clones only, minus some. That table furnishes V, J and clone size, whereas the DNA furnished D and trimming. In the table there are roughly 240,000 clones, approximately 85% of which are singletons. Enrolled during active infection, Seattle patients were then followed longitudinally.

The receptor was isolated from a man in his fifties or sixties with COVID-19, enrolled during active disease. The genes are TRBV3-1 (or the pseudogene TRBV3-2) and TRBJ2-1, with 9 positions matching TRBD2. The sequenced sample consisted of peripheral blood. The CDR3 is CASSQDLGGGAFF. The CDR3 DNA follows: TGTGCCAGCAGCCAAGATCTAGGCGGGGGGGCGTTCTTC.